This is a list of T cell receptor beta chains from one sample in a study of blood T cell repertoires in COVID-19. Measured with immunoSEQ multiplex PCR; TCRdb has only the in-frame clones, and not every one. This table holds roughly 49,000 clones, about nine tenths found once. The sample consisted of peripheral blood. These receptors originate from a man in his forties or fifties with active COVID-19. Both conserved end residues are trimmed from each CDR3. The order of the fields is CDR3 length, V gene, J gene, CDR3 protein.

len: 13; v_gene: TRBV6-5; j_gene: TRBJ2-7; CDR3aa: ASSIAQEPRGEQY
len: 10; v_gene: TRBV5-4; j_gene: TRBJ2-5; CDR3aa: ASSWGRETQY
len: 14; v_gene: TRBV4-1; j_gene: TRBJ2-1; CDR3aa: ASSHPMDRGGNEQF
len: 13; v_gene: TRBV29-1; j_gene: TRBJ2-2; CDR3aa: SVGVAGGGTGELF
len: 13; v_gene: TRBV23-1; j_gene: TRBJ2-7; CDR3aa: ASSQSYGTVYEQY
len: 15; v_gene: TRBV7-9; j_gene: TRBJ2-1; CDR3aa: ASTTGLDRTTYNEQF
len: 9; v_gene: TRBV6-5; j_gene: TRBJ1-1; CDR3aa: ASSSLREAF
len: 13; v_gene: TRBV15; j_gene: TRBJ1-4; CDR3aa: ATSGNTGLNEKLF
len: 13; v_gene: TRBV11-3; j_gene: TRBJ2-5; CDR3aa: ASSNGDSYQETQY
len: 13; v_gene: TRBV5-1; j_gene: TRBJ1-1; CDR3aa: ASSLAIGTGAEAF
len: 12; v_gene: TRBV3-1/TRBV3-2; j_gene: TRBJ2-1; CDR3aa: ASSRRRVQGEQF
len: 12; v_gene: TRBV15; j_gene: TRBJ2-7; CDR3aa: ATSRDLPGYEQY
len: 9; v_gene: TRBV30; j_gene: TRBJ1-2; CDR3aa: AWEQGYGYT
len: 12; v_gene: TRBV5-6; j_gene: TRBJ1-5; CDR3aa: ASSLGQLNQPQH
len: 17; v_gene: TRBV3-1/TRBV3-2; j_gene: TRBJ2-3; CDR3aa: ASSQTVGSPSGSLDTQY
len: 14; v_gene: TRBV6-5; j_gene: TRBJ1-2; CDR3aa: ASSYSKAGGRGGYT
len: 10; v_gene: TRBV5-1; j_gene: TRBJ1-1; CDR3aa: ASSLERGEAF
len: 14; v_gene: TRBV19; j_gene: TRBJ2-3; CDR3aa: ASSMGLAGGTDTQY
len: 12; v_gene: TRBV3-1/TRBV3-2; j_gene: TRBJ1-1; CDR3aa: ASSLRQVNTEAF
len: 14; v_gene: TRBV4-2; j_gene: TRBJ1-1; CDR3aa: ASSQDVSVMNTEAF
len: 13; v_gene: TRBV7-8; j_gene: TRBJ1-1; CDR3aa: ASSPPGIGDTEAF
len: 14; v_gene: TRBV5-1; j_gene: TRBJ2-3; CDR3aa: ASTTGGQGYTDTQY
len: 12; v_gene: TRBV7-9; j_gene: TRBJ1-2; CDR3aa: ASSLDEGARGYT
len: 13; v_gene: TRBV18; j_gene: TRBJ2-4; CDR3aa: ASSEIQGGENIQY
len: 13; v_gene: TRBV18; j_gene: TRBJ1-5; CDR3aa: ASSPWEGKHQPQH
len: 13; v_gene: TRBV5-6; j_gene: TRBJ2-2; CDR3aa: ASSLGGRVTGELF
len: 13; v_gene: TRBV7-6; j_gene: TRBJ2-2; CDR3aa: ASSLGQPPSGELF
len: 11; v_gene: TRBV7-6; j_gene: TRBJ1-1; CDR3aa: ASSVQPYTEAF
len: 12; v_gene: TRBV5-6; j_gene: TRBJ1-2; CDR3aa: ASTRRGGLYGYT
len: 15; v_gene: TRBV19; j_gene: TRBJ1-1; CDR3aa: ASSSRPGTHRFDEAF
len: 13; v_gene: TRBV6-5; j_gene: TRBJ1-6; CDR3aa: ASSYRGEKNSPLH
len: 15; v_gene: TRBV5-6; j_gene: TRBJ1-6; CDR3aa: ASSLGQTSSYNSPLH
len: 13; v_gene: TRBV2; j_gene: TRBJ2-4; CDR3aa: ATRRGIGQGNIQY
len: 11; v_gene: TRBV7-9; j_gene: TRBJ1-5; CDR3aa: ASSLGEKQPQH
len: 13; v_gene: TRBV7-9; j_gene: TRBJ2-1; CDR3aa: ASSIFGEGGNEQF
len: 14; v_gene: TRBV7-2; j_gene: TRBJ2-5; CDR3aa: ASSSRPGLATETQY
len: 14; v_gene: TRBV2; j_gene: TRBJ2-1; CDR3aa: ASSVPEGRSYNEQF
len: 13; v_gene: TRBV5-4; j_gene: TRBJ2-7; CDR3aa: ASSHPTGAGYEQY
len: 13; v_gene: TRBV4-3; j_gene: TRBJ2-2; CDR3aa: ASSPGLVKGGELF
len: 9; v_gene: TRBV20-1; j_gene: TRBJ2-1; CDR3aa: SPLERDKQF
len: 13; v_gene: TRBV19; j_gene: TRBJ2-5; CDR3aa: ASSIGQGGGETQY
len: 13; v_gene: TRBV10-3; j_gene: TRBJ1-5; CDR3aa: AISEGTLLGQPQH
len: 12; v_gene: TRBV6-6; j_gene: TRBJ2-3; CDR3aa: ASSYGQFTDTQY